This T cell receptor (beta chain) originates from a study of blood T cell repertoires in COVID-19. Background on the study: Specimens from acute and convalescent COVID-19 originated in the United States, Italy and Spain. T cells, B-cell-depleted T cells, or PBMCs provided the cDNA or gDNA that served as material.

The CDR3 covers 18 residues. The germline CDR1 and CDR2 sequences are MDHEN and SYDVKM. Trimming cost V 5 bases and J 0 bases; bases outside gene matches: 7. Authors' methods: Using reference gene primer amplification, nucleated cell counts were estimated. The repertoire was sequenced with immunoSEQ multiplex PCR; TCRdb's copy has only in-frame clones and lacks some. V and J calls plus clone size are reproduced from that table; the DNA served to infer D and trimming. The table shows around 130,000 clones, with around 77% occurring only once. The chain combines TRBV28 with TRBJ2-1, with 13 nucleotides matching TRBD2. The sequence was obtained from a human donor in a cohort sampled during active COVID-19. The material sequenced was peripheral blood. The CDR3 spells CASSAGLAGENSYNEQFF. The CDR3 DNA reads TGTGCCAGCAGTGCCGGACTAGCGGGGGAGAACTCCTACAATGAGCAGTTCTTC.